These 18 T cell receptor beta chains came from one sample sequenced in a study of beta chain features in type 1 diabetes. Study outcomes and limitations: All four CD4+ subsets of Type 1 diabetes patients contained TCRB CDR3s that were moderately but significantly shorter.

Reverse transcription of all isolated RNA meant that expressed TCRB transcripts were sequenced. Profiled with immunoSEQ multiplex PCR; TCRdb holds only in-frame clones, not every one. The repertoire holds under 350,000 clones, with approximately 25% as singletons. Their antigens remain unidentified. The sample consisted of naive CD4+ T cells from blood. Receptors were obtained from a woman aged 30 to 39 with type 1 diabetes.

This chain links TRBV29-1 with TRBJ2-2, with TRBD1 identical over 10 bases. The CDR3 sequence is 14 residues long. J lost 5 bases, V lost 5 bases, and 5 bases had no gene match. Per the germline V gene, CDR1 is SQVTM and CDR2 is ANQGSEA. CDR3 in amino acids: CSVTTGGWTGELFF. In DNA, the CDR3 is TGCAGCGTTACGACAGGGGGCTGGACCGGGGAGCTGTTTTTT.

The rearrangement links TRBV5-1 to TRBJ2-7; no firm D call. Germline CDR1 reads SGHRS; CDR2 reads YFSETQ. CDR3 length: 11 residues. The V end was cut by 2 bases, the J end by 6 bases, with 6 bases between. The CDR3 region is CASSFRSEQYF. CDR3 DNA sequence: TGCGCCAGCAGCTTCCGCAGCGAGCAGTACTTC.

The rearrangement uses TRBV19 and TRBJ2-2, with 9 bases matching TRBD1. Germline CDR1 is LNHDA and CDR2 is SQIVND (reference sequence). This CDR3 is 16 amino acids long. V lost 5 bases to trimming and J lost 4 bases; unmatched junction nucleotides: 8. Here the CDR3 DNA reads TGTGCCAGTAGTTCCCCGGGACAGGGACGCACCGGGGAGCTGTTTTTT. This gives the protein CASSSPGQGRTGELFF.

The chain recombines TRBV11-2 with TRBJ1-3, with unresolved D. CDR3 length: 12 residues. Germline V lookup: CDR1 SGHAT, CDR2 FQNNGV. V was trimmed by 5 bases and J by 4 bases, leaving 6 bases between them. This CDR3 reads CASSVSGNTIYF. CDR3 coding DNA: TGTGCCAGCAGCGTTAGCGGAAACACCATATATTTT. Full variable domain (missing parts from reference TRBV11-2 and TRBJ1-3): EAGVAQSPRYKIIEKRQSVAFWCNPISGHATLYWYQQILGQGPKLLIQFQNNGVVDDSQLPKDRFSAERLKGVDSTLKIQPAKLEDSAVYLCASSVSGNTIYFGEGSWLTVV.

The chain combines TRBV7-9 with TRBJ2-1; no reliable D call. Germline lookup yields CDR1 SEHNR and CDR2 FQNEAQ (reference sequence). The length of the CDR3 is 11 residues. Trimming stripped 6 bases from V and 5 bases from J, with 5 bases between. As DNA, the CDR3 is TGTGCCAGCAGTCAAAACAATGAGCAGTTCTTC. It is translated as CASSQNNEQFF.

The chain recombines TRBV4-2 with TRBJ1-2, with 8 bases fitting TRBD1. The V gene end was trimmed by 4 bases and the J gene end by 8 bases; junction bases not matched to a gene: 9. Germline CDR1 reads LGHNA; CDR2 reads YNFKEQ. The CDR3 has 14 amino acids. CDR3 protein: CASSPGQGARGYTF. CDR3 in DNA: TGTGCCAGCAGCCCCGGCCAGGGGGCTAGAGGCTACACCTTC.

The chain employs TRBV7-9 and TRBJ1-1; D unclear. CDR3 length: 15 residues. The germline gives CDR1 SEHNR, CDR2 FQNEAQ (reference sequence). V was cut by 5 bases and J by 4 bases, with 17 bases left in between. This chain's CDR3 is CASSEPGLGSTEAFF. The CDR3 region has the DNA TGTGCCAGCAGCGAGCCGGGTTTGGGGAGCACTGAAGCTTTCTTT.

This clone was picked up a small number of times. This rearrangement joins TRBV5-1 to TRBJ2-2, with D possibly being TRBD1 (5 bases). The CDR3 is 15 amino acids. Germline CDR1 and CDR2: SGHRS and YFSETQ. The germline V and J ends were trimmed by 2 bases and 4 bases, with 12 bases remaining between them. For the CDR3, the DNA is TGCGCCAGCAGCTTTTCAGGGTTGATCACCGGGGAGCTGTTTTTT. This sequence encodes CASSFSGLITGELFF. Together with reference TRBV5-1 and TRBJ2-2, the CDR3 gives the full variable domain: KAGVTQTPRYLIKTRGQQVTLSCSPISGHRSVSWYQQTPGQGLQFLFEYFSETQRNKGNFPGRFSGRQFSNSRSEMNVSTLELGDSALYLCASSFSGLITGELFFGEGSRLTVL.

The genes are TRBV29-1 and TRBJ2-1, with 9 bases identical to TRBD1. This CDR3 has 15 amino acids. Per the germline V gene, CDR1 is SQVTM and CDR2 is ANQGSEA. Trimming removed 4 bases from V and 1 base from J; junction bases left unmatched: 5. The CDR3 here is CSVAWGQGSYNEQFF. CDR3 DNA sequence: TGCAGCGTTGCGTGGGGACAGGGATCCTACAATGAGCAGTTCTTC.

The CDR3 loop reads CASSPAPGTSPSGTQYF. DNA for the CDR3: TGTGCCAGCTCACCCGCACCTGGGACTAGCCCCAGCGGTACGCAGTATTTT. V gene TRBV18 combines with J gene TRBJ2-3; 9 bases map to TRBD2. The CDR3 has 17 residues. The trim removed 3 bases at V and 8 bases at J, leaving 15 bases unmatched. The germline V gene encodes CDR1 KGHSH and CDR2 LQKENI.

This chain links TRBV2 with TRBJ1-1; D ambiguous. Trimming left V 7 bases short and J 5 bases short, with 17 bases between. The CDR3 is 14 amino acids. Germline V gene sequence: CDR1 SNHLY, CDR2 FYNNEI. In DNA form, the CDR3 reads TGTGCCAGCACCCGGAGGGAGGGAGGAACTGAAGCTTTCTTT. This gives the protein CASTRREGGTEAFF.

The CDR3 nucleotides are TGTGCCAGCAGCACCTACAGCACAGATACGCAGTATTTT. Translation gives CASSTYSTDTQYF. The V and J genes are TRBV7-9 and TRBJ2-3; unclear D gene. From germline, CDR1 is SEHNR and CDR2 FQNEAQ (reference sequence). This CDR3 has 13 amino acids. V lost 5 bases, J lost 0 bases, and 6 bases lay in between. Based on the CDR3 plus reference TRBV7-9 and TRBJ2-3, the full variable domain is DTGVSQNPRHKITKRGQNVTFRCDPISEHNRLYWYRQTLGQGPEFLTYFQNEAQLEKSRLLSDRFSAERPKGSFSTLEIQRTEQGDSAMYLCASSTYSTDTQYFGPGTRLTVL.

The V and J genes are TRBV5-8 and TRBJ2-4; D might be TRBD1 (6 bases). Trimming pared 2 bases from V and 7 bases from J, leaving 13 bases between. Per germline, CDR1 SGHTS and CDR2 YDEGEE. This CDR3 has 14 amino acids. The CDR3 region is CASSFVRGMNIQYF. The CDR3 DNA sequence: TGTGCCAGCAGCTTCGTCAGGGGTATGAACATTCAGTACTTC.

A word on this clone: Within the sample, other DNA sequences also encode this same CDR3. The J gene is TRBJ1-2, the V gene TRBV14; 7 nucleotides line up with TRBD1. The CDR3 runs to 13 residues. J was trimmed by 2 bases and V by 4 bases; bases with no gene match: 1. Germline V gene data show CDR1 as SGHDN and CDR2 as FVKESK. Here the CDR3 reads CASSPGQNYGYTF. In nucleotides, the CDR3 is TGTGCCAGCAGCCCGGGACAGAACTATGGCTACACCTTC.

In its sample, this clone was seen a few times. The J gene is TRBJ2-1, the V gene TRBV30; TRBD1 matches at 8 bases. Germline V gene sequence: CDR1 GTSNPN, CDR2 SVGIG (reference sequence). The CDR3 is 17 amino acids. V dropped 5 bases and J dropped 2; count of bases not matched to a gene: 14. Here the CDR3 reads CAWLTGAGLGAYNEQFF. Written as DNA, the CDR3 is TGTGCCTGGCTGACAGGGGCTGGGCTGGGGGCCTACAATGAGCAGTTCTTC.

The chain has TRBV5-1 and TRBJ2-2; possibly TRBD1 for D (6 bases). Trimming took 4 bases from V and 0 from J, leaving 16 bases between them. This CDR3 spans 17 amino acids. Germline lookup yields CDR1 SGHRS and CDR2 YFSETQ. CDR3 nucleotides: TGCGCCAGCAGCAACAGGCACAGGGCTCCGAACACCGGGGAGCTGTTTTTT. As protein: CASSNRHRAPNTGELFF. The variable domain in full, completed from reference TRBV5-1 and TRBJ2-2, reads KAGVTQTPRYLIKTRGQQVTLSCSPISGHRSVSWYQQTPGQGLQFLFEYFSETQRNKGNFPGRFSGRQFSNSRSEMNVSTLELGDSALYLCASSNRHRAPNTGELFFGEGSRLTVL.

This chain links TRBV18 with TRBJ2-7; 10 bases align to TRBD1. The germline V gene has CDR1 KGHSH and CDR2 LQKENI. Unmatched junction bases numbered 6, after V lost 2 bases and J lost 2 bases. The CDR3 is 16 amino acids. In DNA, the CDR3 is TGTGCCAGCTCACCAGGACCGGGACAGGGGACCTACGAGCAGTACTTC. Its protein product is CASSPGPGQGTYEQYF.

A few counts support this clone. The V call is TRBV7-9, the J call TRBJ2-7; 10 bases line up with TRBD1. The trim removed 4 bases at V and 4 bases at J, leaving 7 bases unmatched. The CDR3 has 15 residues. Germline V lookup: CDR1 SEHNR, CDR2 FQNEAQ (reference sequence). CDR3 in DNA: TGTGCCAGCAGCTCGGCGGGACAGGGGTCGTACGAGCAGTACTTC. Translated, it gives CASSSAGQGSYEQYF.